A single T cell receptor (beta chain) is shown here with its context. This record comes from a study of cytomegalovirus exposure and HLA in healthy donors. Turning to the study itself: Within the Caucasian-associated ancestry cluster were under 85% of the 350 to 400 genotyped donors.

PCR used 60 Vbeta primers and 13 Jbeta primers. Assay: immunoSEQ multiplex PCR; the TCRdb copy retains only in-frame clones and omits some. This sample's table has roughly 110,000 clones. Germline-derived CDR1 and CDR2 are SNHLY and FYNNEI. The CDR3 spans 14 residues. Sequencing input: PBMCs. The origin of this receptor is a man younger than 45 in good health and CMV-seronegative. This chain connects TRBV2 to TRBJ2-5; D possibly corresponds to TRBD2 (6 bases). The J call may be faulty, since TRBJ2-7 better matches the DNA end. CDR3 bases: TGTGCCAGCACCATCACGCGGGGAAACTACGAGCAGTACTTC. This encodes CASTITRGNYEQYF.